Given below is one T cell receptor (beta chain) in context. This sample was taken from a study of blood T cells in healthy people across ages. The length of the CDR3 is 14 residues. Deletions cut 5 bases from V and 4 bases from J, with 14 bases between. They isolated at least 6.5 million PBMCs from each sample. Combining a sample-barcoded 5' primer with a J-beta primer mix, a second PCR ran for roughly 6 to 12 cycles. TCRdb reprocessed the 5' RACE reads via MiXCR and lists one record per CDR3 protein. The sample lists hundreds of thousands of distinct CDR3 sequences, less than 35% occurring once. The chain uses TRBV12-3 or TRBV12-4 and TRBJ1-1; D remains unclear. Material: blood. This sequence originates from a woman older than 75 in good health. CDR3 in amino acids: CASSPRRRATEAFF. In DNA form, the CDR3 reads TGTGCCAGCAGTCCCCGAAGGAGGGCCACTGAAGCTTTCTTT.